The clone carrying this T cell receptor beta chain was detected a few times. Its target is unknown. From the 5' RACE reads, TCRdb called clonotypes with MiXCR, one entry per CDR3 protein. The table has roughly 340,000 distinct CDR3 sequences, 20% to 25% seen once; the top ten hold 21%. CDR1 LGHDT and CDR2 YNNKEL come from the germline V gene (reference sequence). Trimming left V 1 base short and J 3 bases short, with 7 bases between. The CDR3 spans 13 residues. The sample comes from a study of T-cell memory formation after mild COVID-19. At the level of the study: Clusters of TCRs were largely donor specific.

General study findings and limits: Some clones that responded turned up in pre-infection memory, which suggests that cross-reactive memory joined in.

The TCR sequence derives from a man aged 18-30 years who had mild COVID-19 (a few samples of this study predate the infection). Cell type and time point are not known. The sample consisted of PBMCs or a T cell subset sorted from them (not recorded which). The chain joins TRBV3-1 to TRBJ2-7; D unclear. The CDR3 DNA is TGTGCCAGCAGCCAAGCCCCAGTCTACGAGCAGTACTTC. Translating gives CASSQAPVYEQYF.